This is a list of T cell receptor beta chains from one sample in a study of blood T cell repertoires in COVID-19. TCRdb's table, derived via immunoSEQ multiplex PCR, lists solely in-frame clones and lacks some. The sample consists of about 140,000 clones, roughly 88% of them appearing once. The sequencing sample was made of peripheral blood. All receptors derive from a woman between 45 and 65 years old with acute or convalescent COVID-19. The CDR3 runs from the conserved cysteine through the conserved F or W. Each record gives: J gene, clone size, D gene, V gene, CDR3 DNA, CDR3 protein. A D gene is named only where the DNA matches it firmly. Some rows mark clone size as missing; the rest say once, few, many or name a class of expanded clone.

J gene: TRBJ2-1
clone size: -
D gene: -
V gene: TRBV9
CDR3 DNA: TGTGCCAGCAGCTTCAGCTCCTACAATGAGCAGTTCTTC
CDR3 protein: CASSFSSYNEQFF

J gene: TRBJ1-2
clone size: -
D gene: TRBD1
V gene: TRBV29-1
CDR3 DNA: TGCAGCACGAACAGGGGGACTAACTATGGCTACACCTTC
CDR3 protein: CSTNRGTNYGYTF

J gene: TRBJ1-4
clone size: -
D gene: TRBD1
V gene: TRBV5-4
CDR3 DNA: TGTGCCAGCAGCTCCGGGACAGCCGGACGTGACAATGAAAAACTGTTTTTT
CDR3 protein: CASSSGTAGRDNEKLFF

J gene: TRBJ1-2
clone size: -
D gene: -
V gene: TRBV10-3
CDR3 DNA: TGTGCCATCACACCTGAGGAGGGGTATGGCTACACCTTC
CDR3 protein: CAITPEEGYGYTF

J gene: TRBJ1-1
clone size: -
D gene: -
V gene: TRBV28
CDR3 DNA: TGTGCCAGCAGGAAAGGGAGGAACACTGAAGCTTTCTTT
CDR3 protein: CASRKGRNTEAFF

J gene: TRBJ2-3
clone size: -
D gene: -
V gene: TRBV5-1
CDR3 DNA: TGCGCCAGCAGCGTCCGGGGACTTTCTAGCACAGATACGCAGTATTTT
CDR3 protein: CASSVRGLSSTDTQYF

J gene: TRBJ2-5
clone size: -
D gene: -
V gene: TRBV7-9
CDR3 DNA: TGTGCCAGCAGCCCCAGGGTTTGGCACCAGCAAGAGACCCAGTACTTC
CDR3 protein: CASSPRVWHQQETQYF

J gene: TRBJ1-1
clone size: -
D gene: -
V gene: TRBV6-5
CDR3 DNA: TGTGCCAGCAGTTACTCCGCAGCAGGGCTACTGACTGAAGCTTTCTTT
CDR3 protein: CASSYSAAGLLTEAFF

J gene: TRBJ2-2
clone size: -
D gene: TRBD1
V gene: TRBV24-1
CDR3 DNA: TGTGCCACCAGTGATTTGGTTGGACAGGGGAAGGATCGGTACGCCGGGGAGCTGTTTTTT
CDR3 protein: CATSDLVGQGKDRYAGELFF

J gene: TRBJ2-7
clone size: -
D gene: TRBD2
V gene: TRBV3-1/TRBV3-2
CDR3 DNA: TGTGCCAGCAGCCAACCACTAGCGGGGGGGCCCTACGAGCAGTACTTC
CDR3 protein: CASSQPLAGGPYEQYF

J gene: TRBJ2-3
clone size: -
D gene: TRBD2
V gene: TRBV7-9
CDR3 DNA: TGTGCCAGCAGCTACGCGGGAGCCTATGGGAGATCAGATACGCAGTATTTT
CDR3 protein: CASSYAGAYGRSDTQYF

J gene: TRBJ2-5
clone size: -
D gene: -
V gene: TRBV5-1
CDR3 DNA: TGCGCCAGCAGCTTGGCGGGAGAACAAGAGACCCAGTACTTC
CDR3 protein: CASSLAGEQETQYF

J gene: TRBJ2-3
clone size: -
D gene: -
V gene: TRBV30
CDR3 DNA: TGTGCCTGGAATAACCCGACTAGGAACACAGATACGCAGTATTTT
CDR3 protein: CAWNNPTRNTDTQYF

J gene: TRBJ1-2
clone size: -
D gene: -
V gene: TRBV9
CDR3 DNA: TGTGCCAGCAGCCCATCGACAGGCGGGTTGGGTGGCTACACCTTC
CDR3 protein: CASSPSTGGLGGYTF

J gene: TRBJ1-1
clone size: -
D gene: -
V gene: TRBV13
CDR3 DNA: TGTGCCAGCAGCTTAGTGGGCCCCACCGCGGCTTTCTTT
CDR3 protein: CASSLVGPTAAFF

J gene: TRBJ1-2
clone size: -
D gene: TRBD1
V gene: TRBV11-1
CDR3 DNA: TGTGCCAGCAGCTTAGATGGGACAGGGCCGTCTGGCTACACCTTC
CDR3 protein: CASSLDGTGPSGYTF

J gene: TRBJ2-2
clone size: -
D gene: -
V gene: TRBV19
CDR3 DNA: TGTGCCAGCTTAAACAGGGCCGGAACCGGGGAGCTGTTTTTT
CDR3 protein: CASLNRAGTGELFF

J gene: TRBJ1-5
clone size: -
D gene: -
V gene: TRBV7-2
CDR3 DNA: TGTGCCAGCAGCTTAGTTAGAAGTCAGCCCCAGCATTTT
CDR3 protein: CASSLVRSQPQHF

J gene: TRBJ2-7
clone size: -
D gene: TRBD1
V gene: TRBV28
CDR3 DNA: TGTGCCAGCCGAACAGGGGGTCCGTACGAGCAGTACTTC
CDR3 protein: CASRTGGPYEQYF

J gene: TRBJ2-2
clone size: -
D gene: TRBD1
V gene: TRBV6-5
CDR3 DNA: TGTGCCAGCACGGTTCAGGGGGCCGGGGAGCTGTTTTTT
CDR3 protein: CASTVQGAGELFF

J gene: TRBJ2-7
clone size: -
D gene: TRBD1
V gene: TRBV18
CDR3 DNA: TGTGCCAGCTCCCAAGACAGGGTTGAGCAGTACTTC
CDR3 protein: CASSQDRVEQYF

J gene: TRBJ1-1
clone size: once
D gene: -
V gene: TRBV3-1/TRBV3-2
CDR3 DNA: TGTGCCAGCAGCCGGACCGAGGGCACTGAAGCTTTCTTT
CDR3 protein: CASSRTEGTEAFF